A single sample gave rise to the 13 T cell receptor beta chains below, sequenced in a study of identical twins. MiXCR, applied by TCRdb to the 5' RACE reads, yields one record per CDR3 protein. The sample includes approximately 210,000 distinct CDR3 sequences, approximately 15% of them seen just once. These data also formed part of another study, on T cells expressing NK-cell markers.

The sequenced sample consisted of CD8+ T cells sorted from blood. The receptors stem from a woman between 18 and 30 years old in good health.

V and J are TRBV7-9 and TRBJ1-1; no clear D. The CDR3 has 12 amino acids. With 4 bases removed from V and 8 bases from J, the gap between germline ends came to 11 bases. Germline lookup yields CDR1 SEHNR and CDR2 FQNEAQ (reference sequence). The DNA of the CDR3 is TGTGCCAGCAGCTACTCAATAGAGGAAGCTTTCTTT. It translates to CASSYSIEEAFF.

The J gene is TRBJ2-5, the V gene TRBV9; no definite D call. Germline CDR1 reads SGDLS; CDR2 reads YYNGEE. V was cut by 0 bases and J by 4 bases, with 7 bases left in between. The CDR3 is 13 amino acids. CDR3 DNA sequence: TGTGCCAGCAGCGTAGACAGTGGAGAGACCCAGTACTTC. Protein: CASSVDSGETQYF.

This clonotype has a handful of counts. The rearrangement links TRBV4-3 to TRBJ2-3; D not certain. V shed 0 bases and J shed 6 bases, with 4 bases lying between them. CDR3 length equals 12 residues. Germline lookup yields CDR1 LGHNA and CDR2 YSLEER. The CDR3, as DNA: TGCGCCAGCAGCCAAGAGGGGGATACGCAGTATTTT. It is translated as CASSQEGDTQYF.

This clonotype was found a few times. The chain combines TRBV12-3 or TRBV12-4 with TRBJ2-1; D gene unclear. Trimming pared 9 bases from V and 7 bases from J, leaving 13 bases between. This CDR3 spans 12 amino acids. CDR3 amino acids: CASQLGYNEQFF. The DNA of the CDR3 is TGTGCCAGTCAGTTAGGGTATAATGAGCAGTTCTTC.

This clonotype came up a few times. V usage is TRBV5-1 and J usage is TRBJ2-2; TRBD2 agrees at 13 bases. The CDR3 runs to 17 residues. V lost 4 bases and J lost 2; bases outside the gene matches: 5. CDR1 and CDR2 from the germline V gene are SGHRS and YFSETQ. This CDR3 reads CASSPGLAGVNTGELFF. For the CDR3, the DNA is TGCGCCAGCAGCCCTGGACTAGCGGGAGTAAACACCGGGGAGCTGTTTTTT.

This clonotype was seen a handful of times. The V and J genes are TRBV21-1 and TRBJ2-7; TRBD1, as called in the table, went unchecked against the DNA. TRBV21-1 is a documented pseudogene. The CDR3 totals 14 residues. The CDR3, as DNA: TGTGCCAGCGCAGCCCTACAGGGGTGGTACGAGCAGTACTTC. This sequence encodes CASAALQGWYEQYF.

This clonotype came up a few times. This chain connects TRBV5-6 to TRBJ1-5; 9 bases align to TRBD1. With V trimmed by 3 bases and J by 4 bases, 2 bases remained unmatched. Germline V gene data show CDR1 as SGHDT and CDR2 as YYEEEE. This CDR3 region has 14 residues. The CDR3 here is CASSWGQGNQPQHF. The CDR3 nucleotides are TGTGCCAGCAGCTGGGGACAGGGTAATCAGCCCCAGCATTTT.

This clonotype was counted between two and nine times. The rearrangement links TRBV6-1 to TRBJ2-5; D unclear. The CDR3 sequence is 14 residues long. Trimming pared 2 bases from V and 5 bases from J, leaving 12 bases between. Germline-derived CDR1 and CDR2 are MNHNS and SASEGT. CDR3 protein: CASSEWVDGETQYF. CDR3 bases: TGTGCCAGCAGTGAATGGGTGGATGGGGAGACCCAGTACTTC.

The chain employs TRBV12-3 or TRBV12-4 and TRBJ2-1; 9 nucleotides align to TRBD2. Trimming removed 6 bases from V and 8 bases from J; junction bases left unmatched: 11. The CDR3 runs to 15 residues. The CDR3 protein is CASRGERGAVDEQFF. DNA of the CDR3: TGTGCCAGCAGGGGGGAGCGGGGGGCGGTCGATGAGCAGTTCTTC.

This clonotype was counted only a few times. The chain employs TRBV2 and TRBJ2-3; D gene ambiguous. The length of the CDR3 is 12 residues. CDR1 SNHLY and CDR2 FYNNEI come from the germline V gene. Trimming left V 8 bases short and J 6 bases short, with 12 bases between. CDR3 residues: CASDGRLDTQYF. CDR3 bases: TGTGCCAGCGACGGGCGACTCGATACGCAGTATTTT.

CDR3 protein: CASSLGQGPYNEQFF. CDR3 DNA sequence: TGTGCCAGCAGCTTAGGACAAGGACCCTACAATGAGCAGTTCTTC. V is TRBV7-8 and J is TRBJ2-1; no clear D gene. In germline, CDR1 is SGHVS, CDR2 FQNEAQ. V was trimmed by 1 base and J by 2 bases, leaving 9 bases between them. This CDR3 region has 15 residues.

This rearrangement joins TRBV30 to TRBJ2-1; D might be TRBD2 (5 bases). The CDR3 length is 11 residues. Trimming removed 2 bases from V and 9 bases from J, with 8 bases in between. CDR1 GTSNPN and CDR2 SVGIG come from the germline V gene (reference sequence). DNA for the CDR3: TGTGCCTGGAGTCTAGAGGGTGAGCAGTTCTTC. This sequence encodes CAWSLEGEQFF. The full variable domain, in which reference TRBV30 and TRBJ2-1 provide the parts outside the CDR3, is SQTIHQWPATLVQPVGSPLSLECTVEGTSNPNLYWYRQAAGRGLQLLFYSVGIGQISSEVPQNLSASRPQDRQFILSSKKLLLSDSGFYLCAWSLEGEQFFGPGTRLTVL.

This chain uses TRBV7-9 with TRBJ2-1, with 8 bases that match TRBD1. The germline gives CDR1 SEHNR, CDR2 FQNEAQ (reference sequence). The junction had 6 bases not matched to a gene; V was cut back by 2 bases and J by 9 bases. CDR3 size: 14 residues. CDR3 amino acids: CASSLTGGRGEQFF. DNA for the CDR3: TGTGCCAGCAGCTTAACAGGGGGTCGCGGTGAGCAGTTCTTC.